A single sample gave rise to the 4 T cell receptor beta chains below, sequenced in a study of shared clonotypes between healthy human individuals. TCRdb's table, derived via immunoSEQ multiplex PCR, lists solely in-frame clones and lacks some. Of about 340,000 clones listed, 70% to 75% are singletons. Sequences were obtained from memory CD4+ T cells sorted from blood. Subset of the sample: CD45RA-negative fraction. The receptor set was obtained from a man aged 30 to 45 in good health.

The V gene is TRBV2, the J gene TRBJ2-2; 7 bases map to TRBD1. J was trimmed by 4 bases and V by 8 bases; bases with no gene match: 7. The CDR3 sequence is 14 residues long. In germline, CDR1 is SNHLY, CDR2 FYNNEI. In nucleotides, the CDR3 is TGTGCCAGCTCGGGACAGTCCTCCACCGGGGAGCTGTTTTTT. Residues: CASSGQSSTGELFF.

This rearrangement joins TRBV7-2 to TRBJ2-4; D is undetermined. V dropped 1 base and J dropped 8 bases, with 3 bases sitting between them. The CDR3 contains 11 residues. Germline V gene sequence: CDR1 SGHTA, CDR2 FQGNSA. The CDR3 here is CASSLEDIQYF. CDR3 nucleotides: TGTGCCAGCAGCTTAGAGGACATTCAGTACTTC.

Remarks on this clone: At one boundary the junction diverges from the germline segment, which might be a read error. The V and J genes are TRBV7-7 and TRBJ2-5; tentatively, D is TRBD2 (6 bases). CDR3 length: 14 amino acids. Germline V gives CDR1 SSHAT, CDR2 FNYEAQ (reference sequence). The CDR3 spells CASSLVRDAKTQYF. The CDR3 DNA sequence: TGTGCTAGCAGCTTAGTGCGGGATGCGAAGACCCAGTACTTC.

This clone was observed a handful of times. The V gene is TRBV27, the J gene TRBJ1-5; D is undetermined. CDR1 and CDR2 from the germline V gene are MNHEY and SMNVEV (reference sequence). CDR3 size: 14 residues. V lost 8 bases and J 4 bases, leaving 15 bases between the germline ends. The CDR3 reads CASPTGLSNQPQHF. CDR3 nucleotide sequence: TGTGCCAGCCCAACCGGACTTTCTAATCAGCCCCAGCATTTT.